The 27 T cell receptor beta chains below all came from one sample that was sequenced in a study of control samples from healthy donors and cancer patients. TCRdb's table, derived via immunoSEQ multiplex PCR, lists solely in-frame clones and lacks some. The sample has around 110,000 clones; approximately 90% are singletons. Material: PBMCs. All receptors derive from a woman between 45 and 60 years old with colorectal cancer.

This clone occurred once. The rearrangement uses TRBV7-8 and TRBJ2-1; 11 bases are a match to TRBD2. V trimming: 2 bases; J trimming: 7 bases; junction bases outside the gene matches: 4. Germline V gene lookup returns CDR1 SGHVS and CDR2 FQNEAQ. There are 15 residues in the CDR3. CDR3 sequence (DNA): TGTGCCAGCAGCTTAAACCTAGCGGGGGGTAATGAGCAGTTCTTC. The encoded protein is CASSLNLAGGNEQFF.

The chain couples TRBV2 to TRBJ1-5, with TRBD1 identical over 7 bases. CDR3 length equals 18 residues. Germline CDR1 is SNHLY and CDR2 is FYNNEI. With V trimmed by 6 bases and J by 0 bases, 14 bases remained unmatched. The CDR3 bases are TGTGCCAGCAGCAGATTTCGGGACAGCAGATATAGCAATCAGCCCCAGCATTTT. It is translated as CASSRFRDSRYSNQPQHF.

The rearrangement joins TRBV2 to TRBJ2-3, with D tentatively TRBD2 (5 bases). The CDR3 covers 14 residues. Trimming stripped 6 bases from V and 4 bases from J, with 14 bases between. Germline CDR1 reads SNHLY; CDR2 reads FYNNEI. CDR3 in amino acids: CASRVASRADTQYF. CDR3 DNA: TGTGCCAGCAGGGTGGCTAGCCGGGCAGATACGCAGTATTTT.

CDR3 DNA: TGTGCCACCAGCAGAGGGGGGGCCGGGGCCTACGAGCAGTACTTC. It yields the protein CATSRGGAGAYEQYF. The chain employs TRBV15 and TRBJ2-7; perhaps D is TRBD1 or TRBD2 (6 bases each). V lost 1 base, J lost 2 bases, and 12 bases lay in between. Germline V gene sequence: CDR1 LNHNV, CDR2 YYDKDF (reference sequence). This CDR3 region has 15 residues.

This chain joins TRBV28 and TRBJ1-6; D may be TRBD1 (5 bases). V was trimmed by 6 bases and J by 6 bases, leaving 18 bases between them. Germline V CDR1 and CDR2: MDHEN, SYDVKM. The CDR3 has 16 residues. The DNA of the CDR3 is TGTGCCAGCAGCTATCCGCCGGGGGGGGTTAATTCACCCCTCCACTTT. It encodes CASSYPPGGVNSPLHF.

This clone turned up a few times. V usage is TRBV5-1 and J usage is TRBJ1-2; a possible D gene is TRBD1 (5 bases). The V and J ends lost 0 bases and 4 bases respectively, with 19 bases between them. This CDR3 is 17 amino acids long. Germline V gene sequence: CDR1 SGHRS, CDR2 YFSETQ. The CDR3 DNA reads TGCGCCAGCAGCTTGGGGGGGACCCCCGGGCGGCTCTATGGCTACACCTTC. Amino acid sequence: CASSLGGTPGRLYGYTF. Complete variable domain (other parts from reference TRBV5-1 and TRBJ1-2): KAGVTQTPRYLIKTRGQQVTLSCSPISGHRSVSWYQQTPGQGLQFLFEYFSETQRNKGNFPGRFSGRQFSNSRSEMNVSTLELGDSALYLCASSLGGTPGRLYGYTFGSGTRLTVV.

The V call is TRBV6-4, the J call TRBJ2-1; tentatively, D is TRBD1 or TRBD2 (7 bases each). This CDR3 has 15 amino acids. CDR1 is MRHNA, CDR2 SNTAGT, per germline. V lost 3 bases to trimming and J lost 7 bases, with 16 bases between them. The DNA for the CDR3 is TGTGCCAGCAGTGATTCCCAGGGGGGGAAGAATGAGCAGTTCTTC. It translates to CASSDSQGGKNEQFF.

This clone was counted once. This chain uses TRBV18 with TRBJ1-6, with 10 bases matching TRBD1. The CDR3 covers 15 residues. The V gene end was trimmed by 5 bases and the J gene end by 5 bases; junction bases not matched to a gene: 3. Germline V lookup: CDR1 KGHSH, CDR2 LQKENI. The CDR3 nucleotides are TGTGCCAGCTCAGTCGGGACAGGGGATAATTCACCCCTCCACTTT. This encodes CASSVGTGDNSPLHF. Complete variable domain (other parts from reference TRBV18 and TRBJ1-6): NAGVMQNPRHLVRRRGQEARLRCSPMKGHSHVYWYRQLPEEGLKFMVYLQKENIIDESGMPKERFSAEFPKEGPSILRIQQVVRGDSAAYFCASSVGTGDNSPLHFGNGTRLTVT.

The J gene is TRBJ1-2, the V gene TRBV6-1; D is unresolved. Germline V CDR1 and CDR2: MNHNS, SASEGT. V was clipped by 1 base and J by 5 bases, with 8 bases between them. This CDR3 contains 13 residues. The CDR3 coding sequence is TGTGCCAGCAGTGAAGGGCAGTTATATGGCTACACCTTC. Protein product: CASSEGQLYGYTF.

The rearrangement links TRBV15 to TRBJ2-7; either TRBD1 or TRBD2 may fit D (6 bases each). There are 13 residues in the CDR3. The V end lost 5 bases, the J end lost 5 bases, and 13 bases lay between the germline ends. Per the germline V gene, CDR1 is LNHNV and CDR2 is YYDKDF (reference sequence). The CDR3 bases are TGTGCCACCAGCGTATTGGGGGGCCACGAGCAGTACTTC. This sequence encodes CATSVLGGHEQYF.

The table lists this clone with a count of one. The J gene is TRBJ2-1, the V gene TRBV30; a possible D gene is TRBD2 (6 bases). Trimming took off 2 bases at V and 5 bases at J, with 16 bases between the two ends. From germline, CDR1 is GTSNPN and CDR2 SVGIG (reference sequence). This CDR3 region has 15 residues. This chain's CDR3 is CAWSPATRANNEQFF. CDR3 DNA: TGTGCCTGGAGTCCGGCGACTAGGGCCAACAATGAGCAGTTCTTC.

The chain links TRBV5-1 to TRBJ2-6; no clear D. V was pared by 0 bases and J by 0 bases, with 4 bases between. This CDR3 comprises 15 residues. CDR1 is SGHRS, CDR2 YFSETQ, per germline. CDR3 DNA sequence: TGCGCCAGCAGCTTGGATGGCTCTGGGGCCAACGTCCTGACTTTC. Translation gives CASSLDGSGANVLTF. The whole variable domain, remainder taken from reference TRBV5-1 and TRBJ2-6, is KAGVTQTPRYLIKTRGQQVTLSCSPISGHRSVSWYQQTPGQGLQFLFEYFSETQRNKGNFPGRFSGRQFSNSRSEMNVSTLELGDSALYLCASSLDGSGANVLTFGAGSRLTVL.

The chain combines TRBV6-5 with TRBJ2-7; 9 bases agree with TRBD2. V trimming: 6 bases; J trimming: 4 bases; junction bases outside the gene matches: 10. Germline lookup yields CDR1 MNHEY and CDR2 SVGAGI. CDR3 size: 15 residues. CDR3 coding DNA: TGTGCCAGCAGGCACGACCGAGCGGGGGGATACGAGCAGTACTTC. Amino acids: CASRHDRAGGYEQYF.

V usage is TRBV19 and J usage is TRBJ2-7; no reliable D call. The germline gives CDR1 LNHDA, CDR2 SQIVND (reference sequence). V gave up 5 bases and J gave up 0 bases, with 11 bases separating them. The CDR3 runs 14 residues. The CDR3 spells CASSSDTYSYEQYF. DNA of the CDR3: TGTGCCAGTAGTTCCGACACTTACTCCTACGAGCAGTACTTC.

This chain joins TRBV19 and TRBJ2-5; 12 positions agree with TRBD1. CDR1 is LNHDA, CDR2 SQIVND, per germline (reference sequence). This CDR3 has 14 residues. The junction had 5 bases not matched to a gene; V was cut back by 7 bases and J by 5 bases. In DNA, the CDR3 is TGTGCCAGTAAAGGGACAGGGGGCAGGGAGACCCAGTACTTC. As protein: CASKGTGGRETQYF.

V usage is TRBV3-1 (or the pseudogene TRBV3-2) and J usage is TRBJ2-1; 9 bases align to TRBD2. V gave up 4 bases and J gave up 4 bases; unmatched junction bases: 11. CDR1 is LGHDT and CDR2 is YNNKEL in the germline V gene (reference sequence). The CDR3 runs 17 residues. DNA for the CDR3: TGTGCCAGCAGCCGATCGGGACAAGCGGGGGGTTACAATGAGCAGTTCTTC. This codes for CASSRSGQAGGYNEQFF.

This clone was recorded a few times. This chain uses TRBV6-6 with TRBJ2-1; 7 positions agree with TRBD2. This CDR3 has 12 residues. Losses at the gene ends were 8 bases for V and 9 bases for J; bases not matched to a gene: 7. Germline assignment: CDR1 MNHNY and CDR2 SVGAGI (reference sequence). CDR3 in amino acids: CASWEGRAEQFF. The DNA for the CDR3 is TGTGCCAGCTGGGAGGGACGGGCTGAGCAGTTCTTC.

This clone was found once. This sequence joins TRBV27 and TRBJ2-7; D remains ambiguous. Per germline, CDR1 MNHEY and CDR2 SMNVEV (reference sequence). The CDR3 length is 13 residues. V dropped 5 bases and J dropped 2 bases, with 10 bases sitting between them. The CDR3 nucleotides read TGTGCCAGCAGTCCGCACGGCACCTACGAGCAGTACTTC. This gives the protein CASSPHGTYEQYF.

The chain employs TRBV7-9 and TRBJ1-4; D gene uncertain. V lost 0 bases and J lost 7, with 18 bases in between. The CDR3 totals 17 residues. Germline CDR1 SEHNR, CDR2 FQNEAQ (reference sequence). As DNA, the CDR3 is TGTGCCAGCAGCTTAGCAACTCGCGAGGGCTTTTTTGAAAAACTGTTTTTT. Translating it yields CASSLATREGFFEKLFF.

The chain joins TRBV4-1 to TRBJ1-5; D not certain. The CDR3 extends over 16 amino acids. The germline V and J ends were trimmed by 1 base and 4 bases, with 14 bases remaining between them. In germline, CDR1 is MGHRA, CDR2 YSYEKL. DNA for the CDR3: TGCGCCAGCAGCCAAGTCGGAGGGCGGCGAAATCAGCCCCAGCATTTT. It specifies CASSQVGGRRNQPQHF.

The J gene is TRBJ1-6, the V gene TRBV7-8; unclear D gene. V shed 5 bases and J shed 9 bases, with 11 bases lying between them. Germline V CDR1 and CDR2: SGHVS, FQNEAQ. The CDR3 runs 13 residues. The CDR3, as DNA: TGTGCCAGCAGCCCCAGCCGGTCTTCACCCCTCCACTTT. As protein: CASSPSRSSPLHF.

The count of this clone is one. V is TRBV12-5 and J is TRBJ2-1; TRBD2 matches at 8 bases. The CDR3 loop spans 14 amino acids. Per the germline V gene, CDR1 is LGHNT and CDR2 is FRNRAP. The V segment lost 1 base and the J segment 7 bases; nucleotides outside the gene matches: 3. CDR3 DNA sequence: TGTGCTAGTGGTTTGGCGGGAGGGCGAAATGAGCAGTTCTTC. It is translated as CASGLAGGRNEQFF.

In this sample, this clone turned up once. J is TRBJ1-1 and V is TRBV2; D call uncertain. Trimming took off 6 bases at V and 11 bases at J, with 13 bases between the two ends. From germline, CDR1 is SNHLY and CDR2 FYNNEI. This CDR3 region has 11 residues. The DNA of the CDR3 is TGTGCCAGCAGCCGAGCAAGGTCGGCTTTCTTT. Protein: CASSRARSAFF.

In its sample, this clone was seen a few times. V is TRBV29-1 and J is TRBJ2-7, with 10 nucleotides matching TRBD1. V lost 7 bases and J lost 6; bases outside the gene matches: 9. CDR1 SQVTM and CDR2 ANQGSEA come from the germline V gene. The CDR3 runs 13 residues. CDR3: CSGRGQGLSEQYF. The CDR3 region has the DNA TGCAGCGGCCGGGGACAGGGGCTCTCCGAGCAGTACTTC.

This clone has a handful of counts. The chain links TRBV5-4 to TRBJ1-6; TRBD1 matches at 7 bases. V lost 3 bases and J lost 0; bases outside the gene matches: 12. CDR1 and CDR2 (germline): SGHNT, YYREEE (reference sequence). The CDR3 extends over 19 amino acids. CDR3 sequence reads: CASSSTGDPSSSYNSPLHF. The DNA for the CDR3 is TGTGCCAGCAGCTCCACAGGGGACCCATCGAGCTCCTATAATTCACCCCTCCACTTT.

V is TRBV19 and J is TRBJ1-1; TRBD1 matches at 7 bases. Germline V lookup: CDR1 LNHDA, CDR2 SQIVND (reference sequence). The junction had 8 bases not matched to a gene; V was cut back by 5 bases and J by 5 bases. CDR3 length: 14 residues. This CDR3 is CASSPNNRGTEAFF. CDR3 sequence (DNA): TGTGCCAGTAGTCCCAACAACAGGGGAACTGAAGCTTTCTTT.

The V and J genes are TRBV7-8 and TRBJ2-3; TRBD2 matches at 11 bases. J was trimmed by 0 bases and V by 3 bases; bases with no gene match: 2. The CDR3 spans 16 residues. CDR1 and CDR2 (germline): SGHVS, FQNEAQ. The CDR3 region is CASSLGLAVSTDTQYF. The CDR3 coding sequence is TGTGCCAGCAGCTTGGGACTAGCGGTGAGCACAGATACGCAGTATTTT.